This TCR beta chain was sequenced in a study of T cells in Graves' hyperthyroidism and ophthalmopathy. The TCR beta CDR3 regions underwent amplification using RNA transcripts as the source. TCR CDR3 regions were first amplified by RT-PCR with HTBI primers. One entry per CDR3 protein results from TCRdb running MiXCR on the multiplex PCR reads. The data contain around 250,000 distinct CDR3 sequences, approximately 24% of them singletons. CDR1 is SQVTM and CDR2 is ANQGSEA in the germline V gene. Trimming shortened V by 1 base and J by 2 bases, and 9 bases separated the two germline ends. The CDR3 is made up of 13 amino acids.

The clonotype comes from a woman between 35 and 50 years old with Graves' ophthalmopathy. Material for sequencing was blood. The V call is TRBV29-1, the J call TRBJ2-7; perhaps TRBD2 as D (5 bases). The CDR3 DNA reads TGCAGCGTTGAAGTCGGGGAAACCTACGAGCAGTACTTC. The encoded protein is CSVEVGETYEQYF.